This section outlines one TCR beta chain sequence together with its context. Its antigen remains unknown. Mixed chimerism was transient after nonmyeloablative marrow transplants from related graft donors. The data originate from a study of Tregs in tolerant kidney transplant recipients. General observations from the study: Biological reproducibility was not directly addressed, but technical replication error appeared minimal.

Here immunoSEQ multiplex PCR was the method, and the copy in TCRdb shows in-frame clones only, minus some. The table lists approximately 81,000 clones, more than 85% of them singletons, with 1.5% to 2% in the top ten. Trimming took 10 bases from V and 5 from J; bases not matched to a gene: 5. CDR1 and CDR2 (germline): LNHDA, SQIVND (reference sequence). The length of the CDR3 is 15 residues. This TCR was sampled from a human patient who received a combined kidney and bone marrow transplant. Some T cells could come from the graft donor. The sample here was CD4+ T cells from blood (PBMCs), taken 24 months after the transplant. V usage is TRBV19 and J usage is TRBJ2-2; 15 bases are shared with TRBD2. The CDR3 loop reads CATSGLAGGTGELFF. The CDR3, as DNA: TGTGCCACTTCGGGACTAGCGGGAGGTACCGGGGAGCTGTTTTTT. Looking up the rest from reference TRBV19 and TRBJ2-2 gives the full variable domain: DGGITQSPKYLFRKEGQNVTLSCEQNLNHDAMYWYRQDPGQGLRLIYYSQIVNDFQKGDIAEGYSVSREKKESFPLTVTSAQKNPTAFYLCATSGLAGGTGELFFGEGSRLTVL.